The clone carrying this T cell receptor (beta chain) was observed a single time. The protocol was immunoSEQ multiplex PCR, while the TCRdb copy is restricted to in-frame clones and leaves out a portion. The table includes about 75,000 clones, approximately 96% detected once. The sample belongs to a study of technical replicates of blood from a few donors. Looked up from germline, CDR1 is MNHNY and CDR2 is SVGAGI (reference sequence). Deletions cut 2 bases from V and 6 bases from J, with 8 bases between. The CDR3 extends over 14 amino acids. This sequence joins TRBV6-6 and TRBJ2-6; a possible D gene is TRBD1 (6 bases). The sample was T cells isolated from PBMCs. This sequence was found in a human donor in good health. The DNA of the CDR3 is TGTGCCAGCAGTTACGGGGGCGAGGCCAACGTCCTGACTTTC. It is translated as CASSYGGEANVLTF.